This TCR beta chain was sequenced during a study of T cells in tuberculosis. Study context: This South African cohort compared adolescents with or without latent tuberculosis against adults with active tuberculosis.

Noted time point: new active TB diagnosis, blood taken before or within 7 days of starting treatment. Sequenced by immunoSEQ multiplex PCR; TCRdb stores in-frame clones only, minus some. The sample lists fewer than 40,000 clones; about 91% were seen once. The sequence came from an adult with tuberculosis. The source material was PBMCs, sampled at tuberculosis diagnosis.

CDR3 DNA sequence: TGCGCCAGCAGCTCCGGACTAGCGGGGGTACCCCCGACAGATACGCAGTATTTT. Translating it yields CASSSGLAGVPPTDTQYF. The chain is built from TRBV10-1 and TRBJ2-3; TRBD2 matches at 13 bases. This CDR3 is built from 18 residues. Germline V gene sequence: CDR1 WNHNN, CDR2 SYGVQD (reference sequence). Trimming cost V 6 bases and J 3 bases; bases outside gene matches: 12.